This TCR beta chain was obtained from a study of shared clonotypes between healthy human individuals. Findings and limits, study-wide: Naive CD4 clonotypes overlapped across several donors at roughly 5%. Researchers sampled only blood; tissue repertoires likely differ. Depth was large, yet rarefaction showed that sorted-subset sequencing was incomplete.

This clone has a single count. Its antigen remains unknown. The naive CD8 subset, CD45RO-negative cells positively selected for CCR7, excluded terminally differentiated effector memory CD45RA+ cells. Donors had no recently reported acute infections or vaccinations and were HIV-negative. Assay: immunoSEQ multiplex PCR; the TCRdb copy retains only in-frame clones and omits some. Among around 2,000,000 clones, about 94% were seen once, and the ten largest hold about 1.1%. The CDR3 has 15 amino acids. CDR1 and CDR2 (germline): GTSNPN, SVGIG (reference sequence). Deletions cut 4 bases from V and 3 bases from J, with 16 bases between.

This TCR derives from a man younger than 35 in good health. The rearrangement joins TRBV30 to TRBJ2-1; D is ambiguous. The sample taken for sequencing was naive CD8+ T cells sorted from blood. The CDR3 loop reads CAWTRHLDFYNEQFF. CDR3 in DNA: TGTGCCTGGACCCGCCACCTAGACTTCTACAATGAGCAGTTCTTC.